The rows below give T cell receptor beta chains drawn from one sample of a study of cytomegalovirus exposure and HLA in healthy donors. Produced via immunoSEQ multiplex PCR; TCRdb's table is partial and in-frame only. With over 100,000 clones in the sample, the ten largest clones hold roughly 1.7%. The material sequenced was PBMCs. The receptor set was obtained from a young man in good health and CMV-seronegative. Each CDR3 is given with its conserved first and last residue. The D gene is left open where the match is weak.

j_call	d_call	v_call	cdr3_aa	cdr3_nt
TRBJ2-7	.	TRBV7-9	CASSPPGTGAYEQYF	TGTGCCAGCAGCCCTCCGGGGACGGGAGCCTACGAGCAGTACTTC
TRBJ1-1	.	TRBV5-5	CASSIGRYTEAFF	TGTGCCAGCAGCATAGGCAGGTACACTGAAGCTTTCTTT
TRBJ1-1	.	TRBV20-1	CSARVEAAFF	TGCAGTGCCCGGGTGGAAGCGGCTTTCTTT
TRBJ1-1	.	TRBV5-1	CASSLGRGYMNTEAFF	TGCGCCAGCAGCTTGGGCCGCGGATACATGAACACTGAAGCTTTCTTT
TRBJ2-7	TRBD2	TRBV6-5	CASSEQTGGYEQYF	TGTGCCAGCAGTGAACAGACGGGAGGCTACGAGCAGTACTTC
TRBJ1-4	TRBD1	TRBV4-3	CASARSSTGDGEKLFF	TGCGCCAGTGCAAGGTCGTCCACAGGGGATGGTGAAAAACTGTTTTTT
TRBJ1-5	TRBD1	TRBV9	CASSVAGGRQPQHF	TGTGCCAGCAGCGTAGCAGGGGGCAGGCAGCCCCAGCATTTT
TRBJ2-7	TRBD2	TRBV7-2	CASRPLAGSYEQYF	TGTGCCAGCAGGCCACTAGCGGGCTCCTACGAGCAGTACTTC
TRBJ2-3	.	TRBV7-3	CASSLDSWADTQYF	TGTGCCAGCAGCTTGGACAGTTGGGCAGATACGCAGTATTTT
TRBJ1-5	.	TRBV7-9	CASSPDSERPQHF	TGTGCCAGCAGCCCGGACAGCGAGAGGCCCCAGCATTTT
TRBJ2-1	TRBD2	TRBV27	CASRLAGLYNEQFF	TGTGCCAGCAGGCTAGCGGGCCTATACAATGAGCAGTTCTTC
TRBJ2-7	.	TRBV5-6	CASSLTENEQYF	TGTGCCAGCAGCTTGACGGAGAACGAGCAGTACTTC
TRBJ1-2	TRBD1	TRBV7-8	CASSSFYGTGIGYTF	TGTGCCAGCAGCTCTTTCTACGGGACAGGGATCGGCTACACCTTC
TRBJ1-1	.	TRBV5-1	CASSLYSLNTEAFF	TGCGCCAGCAGCTTGTACAGTTTGAACACTGAAGCTTTCTTT
TRBJ1-6	TRBD1	TRBV19	CASSIIGGDSSYNSPLHF	TGTGCCAGTAGTATAATAGGCGGGGACAGCTCCTATAATTCACCCCTCCACTTT
TRBJ1-1	.	TRBV7-2	CASSLPGKNTEAFF	TGTGCCAGCAGCTTGCCAGGAAAGAACACTGAAGCTTTCTTT
TRBJ1-6	TRBD1	TRBV28	CASSPGTGDSPLHF	TGTGCCAGCAGTCCCGGGACAGGGGATTCACCCCTCCACTTT
TRBJ2-3	.	TRBV14	CASSQAQDYLPYF	TGTGCCAGCAGCCAAGCCCAGGACTACCTTCCTTATTTT
TRBJ1-2	TRBD1	TRBV6-4	CARNEALSLKTTGDYGYTF	TGTGCCAGAAACGAAGCATTATCCCTAAAAACGACAGGGGACTATGGCTACACCTTC
TRBJ1-2	TRBD1	TRBV30	CAWRQGNYGYTF	TGTGCCTGGAGACAGGGGAACTATGGCTACACCTTC
TRBJ2-7	TRBD1	TRBV7-9	CASSNRDRGHEQYF	TGTGCCAGCAGCAACCGGGACAGGGGCCACGAGCAGTACTTC
TRBJ1-2	TRBD1	TRBV28	CASRSGQGAYGYTF	TGTGCCAGCAGGTCGGGACAGGGGGCCTATGGCTACACCTTC
TRBJ2-7	TRBD1	TRBV29-1	CSVEDRVYEQYF	TGCAGCGTGGAGGACAGGGTCTACGAGCAGTACTTC
TRBJ2-2	.	TRBV18	CASSEWATNTGELFF	TGTGCCAGCTCCGAATGGGCCACGAACACCGGGGAGCTGTTTTTT
TRBJ1-1	.	TRBV6-1	CASSESSRVRPEAFF	TGTGCCAGCAGTGAATCGTCCAGGGTGCGGCCTGAAGCTTTCTTT
TRBJ2-2	.	TRBV5-6	CASSLAGGAFGELFF	TGTGCCAGCAGCTTGGCTGGGGGCGCGTTCGGGGAGCTGTTTTTT
TRBJ2-2	.	TRBV13	CASSLERARTNTGELFF	TGTGCCAGCAGCTTAGAGCGAGCGCGGACGAACACCGGGGAGCTGTTTTTT
TRBJ2-3	TRBD1	TRBV5-1	CTSSGRQGATDTQYF	TGCACCAGCAGCGGAAGACAGGGGGCCACAGATACGCAGTATTTT
TRBJ2-1	TRBD1	TRBV5-4	CASSPGQGASYEQFF	TGTGCCAGCAGCCCCGGACAGGGGGCCTCGTATGAGCAGTTCTTC
TRBJ2-1	.	TRBV5-1	CASSSLGGLSYNEQFF	TGCGCCAGCAGCTCCCTGGGCGGGTTGTCCTACAATGAGCAGTTCTTC
TRBJ2-7	.	TRBV5-1	CASSYDSYEQYF	TGCGCCAGCAGCTACGACAGCTACGAGCAGTACTTC
TRBJ2-1	TRBD1	TRBV27	CASSRGFEGAYNEQFF	TGTGCCAGCAGCCGAGGCTTCGAGGGGGCATACAATGAGCAGTTCTTC
TRBJ2-5	.	TRBV7-8	CASSLVLGRGETQYF	TGTGCCAGCAGCTTAGTACTAGGCCGGGGGGAGACCCAGTACTTC